The 14 T cell receptor beta chains presented below share a single source sample, sequenced in a study of CD8+ T cells in alopecia areata. The sequencing template was cDNA reverse transcribed from extracted RNA. Method: immunoSEQ multiplex PCR; TCRdb's copy keeps in-frame clones and lacks some. The table shows some 150,000 clones, with 58% occurring only once. Treatment specified: oral pan-JAK inhibitor, 5-10 mg twice daily. The source material was CD4+ T cells sorted from blood, sampled around week 55, from a patient treated with tofacitinib. The receptors stem from a human donor with alopecia areata.

J is TRBJ1-2 and V is TRBV5-6; 7 nucleotides match TRBD1. V gave up 3 bases and J gave up 7 bases; unmatched junction bases: 6. Germline CDR1 reads SGHDT; CDR2 reads YYEEEE. The CDR3 covers 13 residues. CDR3 sequence (DNA): TGTGCCAGCAGCTACAGGGGTTCGGGTGGCTACACCTTC. This translates into CASSYRGSGGYTF.

The V and J genes are TRBV7-2 and TRBJ2-7; possibly TRBD2 for D (5 bases). The CDR3 consists of 15 residues. In germline, CDR1 is SGHTA, CDR2 FQGNSA. Between the trimmed V and J ends, which lost 2 bases and 2 bases, there was a span of 13 bases. The CDR3, as DNA: TGTGCCAGCAGCTTACAATCGGGGATTCCCTACGAGCAGTACTTC. Translating gives CASSLQSGIPYEQYF. Full variable domain (remainder filled in from reference TRBV7-2 and TRBJ2-7): GAGVSQSPSNKVTEKGKDVELRCDPISGHTALYWYRQSLGQGLEFLIYFQGNSAPDKSGLPSDRFSAERTGGSVSTLTIQRTQQEDSAVYLCASSLQSGIPYEQYFGPGTRLTVT.

J is TRBJ2-3 and V is TRBV29-1; TRBD2 agrees at 8 bases. The CDR3 runs 14 residues. Unmatched junction bases numbered 8, after V lost 4 bases and J lost 5 bases. Germline V gene data show CDR1 as SQVTM and CDR2 as ANQGSEA. This CDR3 is CSVVVRGGVDTQYF. The CDR3 nucleotides are TGCAGCGTTGTGGTTCGGGGGGGCGTAGATACGCAGTATTTT.

The chain links TRBV10-3 to TRBJ2-3; the match to TRBD2 covers 12 bases. The trim removed 6 bases at V and 2 bases at J, leaving 3 bases unmatched. From germline, CDR1 is ENHRY and CDR2 SYGVKD. This CDR3 comprises 15 residues. CDR3 protein: CAISRTSGDTDTQYF. CDR3 nucleotides: TGTGCCATCAGCAGGACTAGCGGGGACACAGATACGCAGTATTTT.

This chain joins TRBV27 and TRBJ2-7; tentative D call: TRBD1 (7 bases). In germline, CDR1 is MNHEY, CDR2 SMNVEV (reference sequence). There are 17 residues in the CDR3. V dropped 0 bases and J dropped 6 bases, with 21 bases sitting between them. As DNA, the CDR3 is TGTGCCAGCAGTTTATCAGGGGGCGGGGCGCCCCGGATCGAGCAGTACTTC. Translation: CASSLSGGGAPRIEQYF.

The chain combines TRBV5-1 with TRBJ2-7, with 7 bases fitting TRBD1. V lost 0 bases and J lost 4; bases outside the gene matches: 7. The CDR3 sequence is 15 residues long. Germline V gene sequence: CDR1 SGHRS, CDR2 YFSETQ. This CDR3 is CASSLEGGEGYEQYF. CDR3 nucleotide sequence: TGCGCCAGCAGCTTGGAAGGGGGCGAGGGATACGAGCAGTACTTC.

This chain connects TRBV25-1 to TRBJ1-4; D uncertain. The CDR3 extends over 14 amino acids. The V gene lost 3 bases and the J gene lost 7 bases, with 12 bases spanning the gap. Germline loops: CDR1 MGHDK, CDR2 SYGVNS. Here the CDR3 reads CASSEGQFGEKLFF. As DNA, the CDR3 is TGTGCCAGCAGTGAGGGCCAGTTCGGTGAAAAACTGTTTTTT. The whole variable domain, remainder taken from reference TRBV25-1 and TRBJ1-4, is EADIYQTPRYLVIGTGKKITLECSQTMGHDKMYWYQQDPGMELHLIHYSYGVNSTEKGDLSSESTVSRIRTEHFPLTLESARPSHTSQYLCASSEGQFGEKLFFGSGTQLSVL.

The V gene is TRBV7-9, the J gene TRBJ2-1, with D maybe TRBD1 (6 bases). The length of the CDR3 is 15 residues. Trimming stripped 5 bases from V and 4 bases from J, with 15 bases between. Germline CDR1 reads SEHNR; CDR2 reads FQNEAQ (reference sequence). CDR3 DNA sequence: TGTGCCAGCAGCCGAATGGGGGCGGATTACAATGAGCAGTTCTTC. It encodes CASSRMGADYNEQFF.

This clone was picked up a small number of times. This rearrangement joins TRBV7-2 to TRBJ1-6; D ambiguous. Trimming shortened V by 5 bases and J by 6 bases, and 5 bases separated the two germline ends. Per the germline V gene, CDR1 is SGHTA and CDR2 is FQGNSA. This CDR3 has 12 residues. CDR3 sequence reads: CASSTRNSPLHF. Written as DNA, the CDR3 is TGTGCCAGCAGCACACGTAATTCACCCCTCCACTTT.

V and J are TRBV7-2 and TRBJ2-3; 9 bases are shared with TRBD2. The CDR3 has 16 amino acids. J was trimmed by 1 base and V by 5 bases; bases with no gene match: 7. Germline V gene lookup returns CDR1 SGHTA and CDR2 FQGNSA. The CDR3 DNA reads TGTGCCAGCAGCCCCCGAGCGGGGGGCGGCACAGATACGCAGTATTTT. This translates into CASSPRAGGGTDTQYF.

There are a few counts of this clone. This sequence joins TRBV28 and TRBJ1-5; D remains ambiguous. The germline CDR1 and CDR2 sequences are MDHEN and SYDVKM. The CDR3 has 11 residues. V lost 4 bases and J lost 15, with 13 bases in between. The CDR3 spells CASSSPRYWHF. The DNA of the CDR3 is TGTGCCAGCAGTTCCCCGAGGTATTGGCATTTT.

J is TRBJ1-1 and V is TRBV5-6; D is unresolved. Germline V CDR1 and CDR2: SGHDT, YYEEEE. The CDR3 has 14 amino acids. Trimming removed 1 base at V and 1 base at J, with 8 bases between. CDR3: CASSLLRANTEAFF. CDR3 nucleotide sequence: TGTGCCAGCAGCTTGCTCCGGGCGAACACTGAAGCTTTCTTT.

V gene TRBV30 combines with J gene TRBJ1-6; D is possibly TRBD1 (6 bases). The V and J ends lost 2 bases and 8 bases respectively, with 19 bases between them. This CDR3 has 16 amino acids. From germline, CDR1 is GTSNPN and CDR2 SVGIG (reference sequence). CDR3 loop: CAWSPLGGENYSPLHF. The CDR3 nucleotides read TGTGCCTGGAGTCCCCTGGGGGGCGAGAATTATTCACCCCTCCACTTT.

This clone was seen a few times. This chain links TRBV27 with TRBJ1-5; D is unresolved. This CDR3 is 13 amino acids long. Trimming removed 4 bases from V and 3 bases from J, with 7 bases in between. Germline V CDR1 and CDR2: MNHEY, SMNVEV (reference sequence). Here the CDR3 DNA reads TGTGCCAGCAGTTCCAGCCACAATCAGCCCCAGCATTTT. This sequence encodes CASSSSHNQPQHF.